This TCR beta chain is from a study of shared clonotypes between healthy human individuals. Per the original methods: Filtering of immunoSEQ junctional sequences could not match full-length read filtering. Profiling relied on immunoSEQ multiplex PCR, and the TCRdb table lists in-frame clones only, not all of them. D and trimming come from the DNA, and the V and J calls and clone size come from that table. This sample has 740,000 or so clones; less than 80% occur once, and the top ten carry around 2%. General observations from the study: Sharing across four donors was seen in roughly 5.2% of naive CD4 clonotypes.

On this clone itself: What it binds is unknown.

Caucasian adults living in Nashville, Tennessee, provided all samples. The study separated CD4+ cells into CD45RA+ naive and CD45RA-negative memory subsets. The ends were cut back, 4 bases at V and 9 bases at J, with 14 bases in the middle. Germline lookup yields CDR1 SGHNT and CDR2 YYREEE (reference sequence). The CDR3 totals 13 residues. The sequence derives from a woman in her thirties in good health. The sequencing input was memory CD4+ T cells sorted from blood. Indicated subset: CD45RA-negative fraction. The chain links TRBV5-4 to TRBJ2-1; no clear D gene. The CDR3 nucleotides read TGTGCCAGCAGCCCGAAACTGGGCACTGAGCAGTTCTTC. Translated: CASSPKLGTEQFF.